The rows below give T cell receptor beta chains drawn from one sample of a study of PD-1 blockade in classical Hodgkin lymphoma. Assay used: immunoSEQ multiplex PCR; TCRdb lists only in-frame clones, some missing. The profile shows about 11,000 clones, about 80% of them singletons. Sequencing used peripheral blood mononuclear cells (PBMCs), obtained before the second cycle of nivolumab. These receptors originate from a human donor with classical Hodgkin lymphoma. CDR3s include the opening cysteine and the closing phenylalanine or tryptophan. The order of the fields is V gene, J gene, D gene, clone size, CDR3 DNA, CDR3 protein. D genes are given only for firm matches. Clone size, where shown, is once, few, many, or a class for clones that have expanded.

TRBV7-6	TRBJ2-3	-	-	TGTGCCAGCAGCTTTGGGATAAGGGATACGCAGTATTTT	CASSFGIRDTQYF
TRBV9	TRBJ2-3	TRBD2	-	TGTGCCAGCAGCGCGAGCGGGCCCAGGCAACTAGCGGGAGCCATAGATACGCAGTATTTT	CASSASGPRQLAGAIDTQYF
TRBV29-1	TRBJ2-7	-	-	TGCAGCGTAGTTCTGTTTGCCGGGGCCTACGAGCAGTACTTC	CSVVLFAGAYEQYF
TRBV5-1	TRBJ2-3	-	-	TGCGCCAGCAGCACCTTACCCACAGATACGCAGTATTTT	CASSTLPTDTQYF
TRBV2	TRBJ1-1	TRBD1	-	TGTGCCAGCAGGGACGACAGGGGGGACACTGAAGCTTTCTTT	CASRDDRGDTEAFF
TRBV7-2	TRBJ1-2	TRBD1	-	TGTGCCAGCAGCGTCTGGGACAGGGGGGTCTATGGCTACACCTTC	CASSVWDRGVYGYTF
TRBV5-1	TRBJ1-2	TRBD1	-	TGCGCCAGCAGCTGGGACAGGGCTGGCTACACCTTC	CASSWDRAGYTF
TRBV7-3	TRBJ2-1	-	medium-sized	TGTGCCAGCAGCGCCAATTACAATGAGCAGTTCTTC	CASSANYNEQFF
TRBV6-5	TRBJ1-4	-	-	TGTGCCAGCAGTTCGTCACCCGCAGGGAAGGAAAAACTGTTTTTT	CASSSSPAGKEKLFF
TRBV4-1	TRBJ2-7	-	-	TGCGCCAGCAGCCAAAGGGGTTCCGGTCCCTACGAGCAGTACTTC	CASSQRGSGPYEQYF
TRBV27	TRBJ2-1	-	-	TGTGCCAGCAGTCCAGGGGCCGGGACGCGAAGCGGCTACAATGAGCAGTTCTTC	CASSPGAGTRSGYNEQFF
TRBV28	TRBJ2-2	-	-	TGTGCCAGCAAAGGACGGTCGAACACCGGGGAGCTGTTTTTT	CASKGRSNTGELFF
TRBV5-4	TRBJ2-5	TRBD2	-	TGTGCCAGCAGCTTGGCCGGCGGGGGGATTCAAGAGACCCAGTACTTC	CASSLAGGGIQETQYF
TRBV11-2	TRBJ2-5	-	-	TGTGCCAGCAGCTTTACATCGGAGACCCAGTACTTC	CASSFTSETQYF
TRBV6-5	TRBJ2-7	-	-	TGTGCCAGCAGTTACGCGATCAACGGCTACGAGCAGTACTTC	CASSYAINGYEQYF
TRBV2	TRBJ2-5	-	-	TGTGCCAGCAGTGAGAGAGTGGCGGGGGCTGACCGGACCCAGTACTTC	CASSERVAGADRTQYF
TRBV2	TRBJ2-1	-	-	TGTGCCAGCAGTGAATGGCGGGCGCTGTTCTTC	CASSEWRALFF
TRBV5-1	TRBJ2-5	-	-	TGCGCCAGCAGCTTGTGGGGGGCAGGGGAGACCCAGTACTTC	CASSLWGAGETQYF
TRBV7-2	TRBJ2-5	TRBD2	few	TGTGCCAGCAGCTACGGACTAGCCCCTGAGGAGACCCAGTACTTC	CASSYGLAPEETQYF
TRBV28	TRBJ1-6	-	-	TGTGCCAGCAGTCTTAGCCGGGCCCAGGGTTCACCCCTCCACTTT	CASSLSRAQGSPLHF
TRBV30	TRBJ2-5	TRBD1	few	TGTGCCTGGAGTGGAGGGGGCCTTATGACCCAGTACTTC	CAWSGGGLMTQYF
TRBV14	TRBJ2-2	-	-	TGTGCCAGCAGCCAAGTAGGCTTAGCCGGGGAGCTGTTTTTT	CASSQVGLAGELFF
TRBV19	TRBJ2-5	TRBD1	-	TGTGCCAGTAAGAAGACAGGGGTAGTAGAGACCCAGTACTTC	CASKKTGVVETQYF
TRBV29-1	TRBJ2-5	TRBD1	-	TGCAGCGTTGAGATCGAACAGGGGAACCAAGAGACCCAGTACTTC	CSVEIEQGNQETQYF
TRBV19	TRBJ1-5	-	-	TGTGCCAGTAGTACACTACTGCAGCGGAGCAATCAGCCCCAGCATTTT	CASSTLLQRSNQPQHF
TRBV9	TRBJ1-3	-	-	TGTGCCAGCAGTGACCACTCTGGAAACACCATATATTTT	CASSDHSGNTIYF
TRBV30	TRBJ2-7	-	-	TGTGCCTGGAGGCACGTCGGGGTTCCCTACGAGCAGTACTTC	CAWRHVGVPYEQYF
TRBV30	TRBJ2-7	TRBD1	once	TGTGCCTGGGTAACAGGGGGATACGAGCAGTACTTC	CAWVTGGYEQYF
TRBV28	TRBJ2-3	-	once	TGTGCCAGCAGTTTACTAGTCGGCTTGCAACTACTGGGAGACACAGATACGCAGTATTTT	CASSLLVGLQLLGDTDTQYF
TRBV5-1	TRBJ2-2	-	few	TGCGCCAGCAGCTTAACTACGGGAATGACCGGGGAGCTGTTTTTT	CASSLTTGMTGELFF
TRBV4-1	TRBJ2-6	TRBD2	once	TGCGCCAGCAGCCGGATCCCTAGCGGTACCTTCTCTGGGGCCAACGTCCTGACTTTC	CASSRIPSGTFSGANVLTF
TRBV5-4	TRBJ2-7	-	-	TGTGCCAGCAGCCCCGCTAACGGCCCCTACGAGCAGTACTTC	CASSPANGPYEQYF
TRBV27	TRBJ2-1	-	-	TGTGCCAGCAGTTTAAGAGGCGAACTAGCCCCAATCAATGAGCAGTTCTTC	CASSLRGELAPINEQFF
TRBV6-5	TRBJ1-5	TRBD1	-	TGTGCCAGCAGCTCTACAGGGGTCCAGAGCCCCCAGCATTTT	CASSSTGVQSPQHF
TRBV10-3	TRBJ2-2	-	-	TGTGCCATCAGCGGACTTCCCGGCGGGGAGCTGTTTTTT	CAISGLPGGELFF
TRBV7-9	TRBJ2-3	TRBD2	few	TGTGCCAGCAGCCCCCTGACTAGCGGGAGCCTGACAGATACGCAGTATTTT	CASSPLTSGSLTDTQYF
TRBV7-2	TRBJ2-3	TRBD2	-	TGTGCCAGCAAAAGGACTAGCTACAACCCTAGCACAGATACGCAGTATTTT	CASKRTSYNPSTDTQYF
TRBV28	TRBJ2-7	TRBD1	-	TGTGCCAGCAGTTTAGGCGTACAGGGGGTCTACCCCTACGAGCAGTACTTC	CASSLGVQGVYPYEQYF
TRBV13	TRBJ2-7	TRBD2	-	TGTGCCAGCAGCCCCAGCGGGGGGCCCCTAAACGAGCAGTACTTC	CASSPSGGPLNEQYF
TRBV5-6	TRBJ1-1	TRBD1	-	TGTGCCAGCAGCTTGACCCCGGGACAGGGGCGGTCTGAAGCTTTCTTT	CASSLTPGQGRSEAFF
TRBV18	TRBJ1-5	-	-	TGTGCCAGCTCGCGCCTCAATCAGCCCCAGCATTTT	CASSRLNQPQHF
TRBV5-1	TRBJ2-1	-	-	TGCGCCAGCAGCTTGGCAGTAAGCTCCTACAATGAGCAGTTCTTC	CASSLAVSSYNEQFF
TRBV27	TRBJ1-2	-	-	TGTGCCAGCAGTTTCCGGGCAGGGGCTTATGGCTACACCTTC	CASSFRAGAYGYTF
TRBV5-6	TRBJ1-2	-	-	TGTGCCAGCAGCTTGGAGGGGGGCCGGTACTATGGCTACACCTTC	CASSLEGGRYYGYTF
TRBV18	TRBJ2-7	-	-	TGTGCCAGCTCACCAAACCAGGGATTCGCCTACGAGCAGTACTTC	CASSPNQGFAYEQYF
TRBV27	TRBJ2-1	-	few	TGTGCCAGCAGGCTCGAGGTGGGAGGCTGGAATGAGCAGTTCTTC	CASRLEVGGWNEQFF
TRBV2	TRBJ2-7	-	-	TGTGCCAGCAGTGACATTTTGGAGGGGCAGTACTTC	CASSDILEGQYF
TRBV4-2	TRBJ2-5	-	-	TGTGCCAGCAGCCAAGGAGTGGGGGCCCCAGAGACCCAGTACTTC	CASSQGVGAPETQYF
TRBV5-1	TRBJ2-3	TRBD2	-	TGCGCCAGCAGCTTGGTTGGACTAGCGGGAGAGTTAGATACGCAGTATTTT	CASSLVGLAGELDTQYF
TRBV19	TRBJ2-1	TRBD1	-	TGTGCCAGTAGTCCGGGACAGGGATACAATGAGCAGTTCTTC	CASSPGQGYNEQFF
TRBV4-3	TRBJ1-5	-	-	TGCGCCAGCAGCCAAGCTTGGGCATTAAATCAGCCCCAGCATTTT	CASSQAWALNQPQHF
TRBV18	TRBJ2-5	-	-	TGTGCCAGCTCACCAGGGGGCCGGGAGACCCAGTACTTC	CASSPGGRETQYF